Below are 16 T cell receptor beta chains sequenced from a single sample in a study of shared clonotypes between healthy human individuals. Only in-frame clones appear in the TCRdb table, and some are missing; sequencing was by immunoSEQ multiplex PCR. The data contain millions of clones, roughly 94% of them singletons. Source material: naive CD4+ T cells sorted from blood. The sample's subset: CD45RA+ positively selected. All receptors derive from a man aged 18 to 35 in good health.

The chain carries TRBV2 and TRBJ1-6, with 9 positions matching TRBD1. The CDR3 consists of 16 residues. J was trimmed by 5 bases and V by 6 bases; bases with no gene match: 8. Germline V gene sequence: CDR1 SNHLY, CDR2 FYNNEI. The CDR3 DNA reads as TGTGCCAGCAGAGTAGGGACAGGGCCCAATAATTCACCCCTCCACTTT. Translation gives CASRVGTGPNNSPLHF.

The rearrangement uses TRBV10-2 and TRBJ1-1, with unresolved D. The CDR3 loop spans 14 amino acids. Trimming left V 3 bases short and J 0 bases short, with 8 bases between. CDR1 is WSHSY and CDR2 is SAAADI in the germline V gene. The CDR3 nucleotides are TGCGCCAGCAGTGACAGGAACTTGAACACTGAAGCTTTCTTT. Translated, it gives CASSDRNLNTEAFF.

V gene TRBV30 combines with J gene TRBJ2-2; D is undetermined. Per germline, CDR1 GTSNPN and CDR2 SVGIG (reference sequence). V lost 7 bases and J 5 bases, leaving 5 bases between the germline ends. CDR3 length: 10 amino acids. The CDR3 nucleotides read TGTGCCTTAAAAACCGGGGAGCTGTTTTTT. Its protein is CALKTGELFF.

The V gene is TRBV9, the J gene TRBJ2-7, with 7 nucleotides matching TRBD2. V dropped 0 bases and J dropped 4; count of bases not matched to a gene: 7. The germline V gene has CDR1 SGDLS and CDR2 YYNGEE. CDR3 length: 15 amino acids. The CDR3, as DNA: TGTGCCAGCAGCGTAGGGCTAGCGGACCTATACGAGCAGTACTTC. It codes for CASSVGLADLYEQYF.

This clone was counted once. The chain is built from TRBV6-4 and TRBJ2-3; 7 nucleotides line up with TRBD1. The length of the CDR3 is 14 residues. With V trimmed by 4 bases and J by 4 bases, 5 bases remained unmatched. Germline V gene lookup returns CDR1 MRHNA and CDR2 SNTAGT. In nucleotides, the CDR3 is TGTGCCAGCAGTGTAAACAGGGGAGCAGATACGCAGTATTTT. The encoded protein is CASSVNRGADTQYF.

This clone was seen just once. The chain has TRBV19 and TRBJ2-7, with TRBD2 as a possible D gene (5 bases). Germline V CDR1 and CDR2: LNHDA, SQIVND (reference sequence). The CDR3 is 11 residues long. Trimming took off 10 bases at V and 4 bases at J, with 11 bases between the two ends. The CDR3, as DNA: TGTGCCATCAAGAGGGAATACGAGCAGTACTTC. Protein product: CAIKREYEQYF.

The rearrangement links TRBV28 to TRBJ1-4; weak D call: TRBD1 (5 bases). The V gene's germline CDR1 is MDHEN and CDR2 SYDVKM. Trimming removed 5 bases from V and 7 bases from J, with 17 bases in between. The CDR3 totals 15 residues. The CDR3 bases are TGTGCCAGCAGTATCCGGGGCACTGGAGTTGAAAAACTGTTTTTT. This gives the protein CASSIRGTGVEKLFF.

This sequence joins TRBV1 and TRBJ1-2. TRBV1 is a known pseudogene. The CDR3 contains 19 residues. CDR3 residues: CTSSQDNTPVDLPIYGYTF. The CDR3, as DNA: TGCACCAGCAGCCAAGATAATACCCCCGTTGACTTACCTATCTATGGCTACACCTTC.

The chain has TRBV6-1 and TRBJ1-3; D gene unclear. The CDR3 spans 12 residues. Germline CDR1 and CDR2: MNHNS and SASEGT. With 7 bases removed from V and 3 bases from J, the gap between germline ends came to 7 bases. The CDR3 bases are TGTGCCAGCAATGACAATGGAAACACCATATATTTT. Translation gives CASNDNGNTIYF.

V is TRBV28 and J is TRBJ1-5, with 7 nucleotides matching TRBD1. V lost 6 bases and J lost 5; bases outside the gene matches: 10. The germline V gene has CDR1 MDHEN and CDR2 SYDVKM. The CDR3 is 15 residues long. The CDR3 loop is CASSPQGMGHQPQHF. The CDR3 coding sequence is TGTGCCAGCAGCCCACAGGGGATGGGGCATCAGCCCCAGCATTTT.

The chain carries TRBV4-2 and TRBJ2-2; 7 bases align to TRBD1. CDR1 is LGHNA, CDR2 YNFKEQ, per germline. Unmatched junction bases numbered 3, after V lost 5 bases and J lost 6 bases. CDR3 size: 13 residues. The CDR3 region is CASSKGGAGELFF. The DNA of the CDR3 is TGTGCCAGCAGCAAAGGGGGCGCCGGGGAGCTGTTTTTT.

This chain connects TRBV19 to TRBJ1-2, with 7 bases that match TRBD1. The CDR3 contains 15 residues. CDR1 is LNHDA and CDR2 is SQIVND in the germline V gene (reference sequence). With 3 bases clipped from V and 8 bases from J, the junction kept 12 bases outside the gene matches. The CDR3 protein is CASSISNRGIVGYTF. The CDR3 DNA follows: TGTGCCAGTAGTATTTCTAACAGGGGAATCGTAGGCTACACCTTC.

The rearrangement links TRBV10-1 to TRBJ2-2; 8 bases match TRBD1. V dropped 6 bases and J dropped 4; count of bases not matched to a gene: 4. CDR3 length: 14 residues. In germline, CDR1 is WNHNN, CDR2 SYGVQD (reference sequence). The CDR3 sequence: CASRAGGITGELFF. CDR3 sequence (DNA): TGCGCCAGCAGGGCAGGGGGCATCACCGGGGAGCTGTTTTTT.

The chain links TRBV30 to TRBJ1-5; D is possibly TRBD1 (5 bases). V was shortened by 1 base and J by 5 bases, with 15 bases between the two germline ends. Germline V gene lookup returns CDR1 GTSNPN and CDR2 SVGIG (reference sequence). This CDR3 spans 15 amino acids. The CDR3 DNA follows: TGTGCCTGGAGTGGACATGGGGGGTACGATCAGCCCCAGCATTTT. This sequence encodes CAWSGHGGYDQPQHF.

This sequence joins TRBV5-4 and TRBJ2-5, with 9 bases matching TRBD2. This CDR3 is 14 amino acids long. The germline CDR1 and CDR2 sequences are SGHNT and YYREEE (reference sequence). V shed 2 bases, J shed 5 bases, and the junction held 4 bases outside the gene matches. CDR3 sequence reads: CASSFAGGPETQYF. As DNA, the CDR3 is TGTGCCAGCAGCTTCGCGGGGGGGCCGGAGACCCAGTACTTC.

The J gene is TRBJ2-3, the V gene TRBV30, with TRBD2 as a possible D gene (5 bases). CDR1 is GTSNPN and CDR2 is SVGIG in the germline V gene (reference sequence). This CDR3 spans 14 amino acids. The V end was cut by 0 bases, the J end by 3 bases, with 10 bases between. The CDR3 DNA follows: TGTGCCTGGAGTGTTTTATCGGGAACAGATACGCAGTATTTT. This encodes CAWSVLSGTDTQYF.